The following is a TCR beta chain sequence with its context. Its cognate antigen has yet to be identified. Base quality data are lacking; no much larger clone is found one base away. The sample belongs to a study of shared T cell receptors in the human thymus (dated by TCRdb to about 2021). Some background on the complete study: The study examined how self-reactive, shared T-cell receptor alpha chains are generated in the human thymus.

The junction carries 7 bases between V and J, which are trimmed by 0 bases and 2 bases respectively. CDR1 and CDR2 are drawn from the germline V gene: SGHTA, FQGNSA. The CDR3 runs 15 residues from the cysteine to the phenylalanine. Here the CDR3 DNA is all that survives: 45 bases in frame from base 1. The protocol used for the library was the immunoSEQ multiplex PCR assay. TCRdb obtained this table from immuneACCESS and retained in-frame rearrangements with V and J assigned. These tables miss some clones; where compared with another copy, unresolved V genes account for less than half of the shortfall, and the remainder is unexplained. The sample contains hundreds of thousands of clones, 85% to 90% of them found a single time. The ten largest clonotypes hold 0.0095% to 0.013% of the sample. The same data also went into a second study, on human thymus T cells. The second study's authors report: In Finland, the donors were immunologically healthy infants who were having open corrective cardiac surgery for congenital heart defects. Thymus tissue was obtained as surgical resects removed during corrective cardiac surgery. Biased V and J gene segment usage appeared to be present in both thymic and peripheral blood repertoires. The related research reported highly overlapping thymic TCR repertoires among unrelated individuals. The study used 7 or 8 infant thymus samples plus four related peripheral blood samples to characterize TCR alpha and beta repertoires. Donor ages ranging from about 7 to 250 days were recorded, and five to seven male and a couple of female infants were included in the cohort. Thymocytes were mechanically released from the tissue and were stored as pellets of about 9.5-31 million cells at -70 degrees C. A QIAsymphony instrument was used to extract genomic DNA from frozen cell pellets. Using the immunoSEQ multiplex PCR assay, the TCRB and TCRAD loci were amplified from a standardized quantity of quality-controlled genomic DNA. The amplicons spanned the V(D)J region and were long enough to cover the CDR3 and allow V and J genes to be identified. Through the commercial immunoSEQ service, the amplicons were sequenced on an Illumina platform. Primer bias and sequencing errors were corrected as previously described, and TCRAD and TCRB were defined on the basis of the IMGT database. Repertoires were analysed with immunoSEQ Analyzer 3.0 and VDJTools, covering basic statistics, V/J segment usage, diversity estimates, rarefaction and pairwise overlap. Diversity was estimated using the Chao1, ChaoE, Efron-Thisted, Shannon and inverse Simpson indices, and was also estimated on datasets down-sampled to the size of the smallest sample. Repertoire overlap was assessed by strict matching of CDR3 nucleotide sequence, V gene and J gene, and clustering was done by Jaccard-based multidimensional scaling. Thymus samples yielded on average approximately 840,000 unique TCRB clonotypes, compared with 65,000 to 100,000 from blood samples.

This clonotype originated in a boy under two years old with a congenital heart defect. Donor details come from another sample of the same person, matched by shared clones. The chain links TRBV7-2 with TRBJ2-2; the D segment cannot be called with confidence. Sequencing was done on a sample of thymocytes. Here is the DNA: TGTGCCAGCAGCTTAGCCCAGGAAAACACCGGGGAGCTGTTTTTT. This encodes CASSLAQENTGELFF. This CDR3, with the reference TRBV7-2 and TRBJ2-2 proteins standing in past its ends, gives the full variable domain GAGVSQSPSNKVTEKGKDVELRCDPISGHTALYWYRQSLGQGLEFLIYFQGNSAPDKSGLPSDRFSAERTGGSVSTLTIQRTQQEDSAVYLCASSLAQENTGELFFGEGSRLTVL.